This T cell receptor (beta chain) originates from a study of T-cell memory formation after mild COVID-19. V lost 1 base, J lost 7 bases, and 16 bases lay in between. The CDR3 consists of 15 residues. Study-wide findings and caveats: There were some responding clones in pre-infection memory, which suggested that cross-reactive memory had joined. CD4+ contracting clones were found mainly in CM and EM, and CD8+ ones in EMRA.

A single count supports this clonotype. What it binds is unknown. Libraries for TCRalpha and TCRbeta carried sample barcodes and unique molecular identifiers via 5'RACE. TCRdb reprocessed the 5' RACE reads via MiXCR and lists one record per CDR3 protein. The table records approximately 410,000 distinct CDR3 sequences, 20% to 30% of them present only once. The clonotype was recovered from an adult woman who had mild COVID-19 (a few samples of this study predate the infection). Cell type and time point are not known. The sample consisted of PBMCs or a T cell subset sorted from them (not recorded which). The gene calls are TRBV12-3 or TRBV12-4 and TRBJ2-5; D might be TRBD2 (5 bases). Here the CDR3 reads CASSLEVTGIRTQYF. The DNA for the CDR3 is TGTGCCAGCAGTTTAGAGGTCACCGGGATCCGGACCCAGTACTTC.